The source of this T cell receptor beta chain is a study of spatial heterogeneity in lung cancer. General observations from the study: The study found ubiquitous expanded tumor TCRs in blood more at resection than follow-up.

Germline V lookup: CDR1 MNHEY, CDR2 SVGEGT. The CDR3 is made up of 14 amino acids. With 5 bases removed from V and 5 bases from J, the gap between germline ends came to 15 bases. A remark on this clonotype: Its matching antigen is unknown.

Time point: sample taken at primary tumor resection. No cell sorting; template was whole RNA from tumor, lung tissue or PBMC. The donors comprised around 72 untreated early-stage non-small cell lung cancer patients. Single TCR cDNA molecules each had their own unique molecular identifier. TCRdb fed the 5' RACE reads into MiXCR, producing one record per CDR3 protein. The sample gives tens of thousands of distinct CDR3 sequences, roughly 12% of which show up once; roughly 39% is in the top ten. Specimen: PBMCs, collected at surgery. The receptor was derived from a male donor with early-stage non-small cell lung cancer. The V gene is TRBV6-2 or TRBV6-3, the J gene TRBJ2-5; D remains ambiguous. CDR3 in amino acids: CASSQTDFGETQYF. The CDR3 DNA reads as TGTGCCAGCAGTCAGACCGACTTTGGGGAGACCCAGTACTTC.